The rows below give T cell receptor beta chains drawn from one sample of a study of T cell responses to AZD1222 COVID-19 vaccine. Method: immunoSEQ multiplex PCR; TCRdb's copy keeps in-frame clones and lacks some. The sample lists around 110,000 clones, just under 95% occurring once. The sequencing used peripheral blood, collected on day 0 of AZD1222 vaccination. These receptors were obtained from an adult in good health. The CDR3 runs from the conserved cysteine through the conserved F or W. D genes are given only for firm matches. Clone size is not always given. Where it is, it says once, few, many or a class for expanded clones.

j_call: TRBJ1-5; clone_size: once; d_call: .; v_call: TRBV28; cdr3_aa: CASSFYRADNQPQHF; cdr3_nt: TGTGCCAGCAGTTTTTACAGGGCCGACAATCAGCCCCAGCATTTT
j_call: TRBJ2-1; clone_size: .; d_call: .; v_call: TRBV3-1/TRBV3-2; cdr3_aa: CASSHTTGGEQFF; cdr3_nt: TGTGCCAGCAGCCACACCACCGGCGGCGAGCAGTTCTTC
j_call: TRBJ2-7; clone_size: .; d_call: TRBD2; v_call: TRBV19; cdr3_aa: CASTPTSGSWREQYF; cdr3_nt: TGTGCCAGTACCCCGACTAGCGGGAGTTGGAGGGAGCAGTACTTC
j_call: TRBJ2-7; clone_size: .; d_call: .; v_call: TRBV29-1; cdr3_aa: CSVLRDKAYEQYF; cdr3_nt: TGCAGCGTCCTCCGGGACAAGGCCTACGAGCAGTACTTC
j_call: TRBJ1-2; clone_size: .; d_call: TRBD1; v_call: TRBV18; cdr3_aa: CASSPGQGGPYGYTF; cdr3_nt: TGTGCCAGCTCACCGGGACAGGGTGGTCCCTATGGCTACACCTTC
j_call: TRBJ2-2; clone_size: .; d_call: TRBD1; v_call: TRBV5-1; cdr3_aa: CASSLALQGARTGELFF; cdr3_nt: TGCGCCAGCAGCTTGGCTTTGCAGGGGGCGAGGACCGGGGAGCTGTTTTTT
j_call: TRBJ2-3; clone_size: once; d_call: TRBD1; v_call: TRBV19; cdr3_aa: CASSILDRVTDTQYF; cdr3_nt: TGTGCCAGTAGTATATTGGACAGGGTTACAGATACGCAGTATTTT
j_call: TRBJ2-1; clone_size: .; d_call: .; v_call: TRBV2; cdr3_aa: CASKRFEQFF; cdr3_nt: TGTGCCAGCAAACGGTTTGAGCAGTTCTTC
j_call: TRBJ2-1; clone_size: once; d_call: .; v_call: TRBV9; cdr3_aa: CASSVVPGNEQFF; cdr3_nt: TGTGCCAGCAGCGTCGTTCCCGGGAATGAGCAGTTCTTC
j_call: TRBJ2-1; clone_size: .; d_call: TRBD2; v_call: TRBV30; cdr3_aa: CAWSEPLAVNNEQFF; cdr3_nt: TGTGCCTGGAGTGAACCACTAGCGGTAAACAATGAGCAGTTCTTC
j_call: TRBJ2-4; clone_size: .; d_call: TRBD2; v_call: TRBV28; cdr3_aa: CASRTSGKNIQYF; cdr3_nt: TGTGCCAGCCGCACTAGCGGGAAAAACATTCAGTACTTC
j_call: TRBJ2-6; clone_size: few; d_call: TRBD1; v_call: TRBV12-5; cdr3_aa: CASGLAPDREFAGANVLTF; cdr3_nt: TGTGCTAGTGGTTTGGCCCCGGACAGGGAATTTGCTGGGGCCAACGTCCTGACTTTC
j_call: TRBJ2-7; clone_size: few; d_call: .; v_call: TRBV6-1; cdr3_aa: CASSAARWAYEQYF; cdr3_nt: TGTGCCAGCAGTGCAGCAAGATGGGCCTACGAGCAGTACTTC
j_call: TRBJ2-7; clone_size: .; d_call: .; v_call: TRBV24-1; cdr3_aa: CATSDSRWEQYF; cdr3_nt: TGTGCCACCAGTGATTCCCGGTGGGAGCAGTACTTC
j_call: TRBJ2-1; clone_size: .; d_call: .; v_call: TRBV12-3/TRBV12-4; cdr3_aa: CASSYGGEQFF; cdr3_nt: TGTGCCAGCAGTTACGGGGGTGAGCAGTTCTTC
j_call: TRBJ2-1; clone_size: once; d_call: .; v_call: TRBV20-1; cdr3_aa: CSARNYNEQFF; cdr3_nt: TGCAGTGCTAGGAACTACAATGAGCAGTTCTTC
j_call: TRBJ1-1; clone_size: .; d_call: .; v_call: TRBV4-2; cdr3_aa: CASSQEEEGENTEAFF; cdr3_nt: TGTGCCAGCAGCCAAGAGGAGGAGGGCGAGAACACTGAAGCTTTCTTT
j_call: TRBJ1-5; clone_size: .; d_call: .; v_call: TRBV6-5; cdr3_aa: CAWGGRLPQHF; cdr3_nt: TGTGCCTGGGGGGGTCGGCTGCCCCAGCATTTT
j_call: TRBJ2-1; clone_size: .; d_call: .; v_call: TRBV27; cdr3_aa: CASSFSSMPVNEQFF; cdr3_nt: TGTGCCAGCAGTTTTAGTAGTATGCCTGTCAATGAGCAGTTCTTC
j_call: TRBJ2-1; clone_size: .; d_call: .; v_call: TRBV28; cdr3_aa: CASSPPGRSDNEQFF; cdr3_nt: TGTGCCAGCAGCCCACCGGGCAGATCGGACAATGAGCAGTTCTTC
j_call: TRBJ2-1; clone_size: .; d_call: .; v_call: TRBV3-1/TRBV3-2; cdr3_aa: CASSQEALKRGSIDEQFF; cdr3_nt: TGTGCCAGCAGCCAAGAGGCCCTAAAGAGGGGGTCGATAGATGAGCAGTTCTTC
j_call: TRBJ2-2; clone_size: .; d_call: .; v_call: TRBV3-1/TRBV3-2; cdr3_aa: CASSHRAGTGELFF; cdr3_nt: TGTGCCAGCAGCCACCGGGCGGGCACCGGGGAGCTGTTTTTT
j_call: TRBJ2-5; clone_size: .; d_call: TRBD2; v_call: TRBV7-9; cdr3_aa: CASSLVFGGREETQYF; cdr3_nt: TGTGCCAGCAGCTTAGTCTTTGGCGGGAGGGAAGAGACCCAGTACTTC
j_call: TRBJ1-5; clone_size: .; d_call: .; v_call: TRBV10-2; cdr3_aa: CASSRGLGNQPQHF; cdr3_nt: TGCGCCAGCAGTCGGGGGCTTGGCAATCAGCCCCAGCATTTT
j_call: TRBJ1-2; clone_size: .; d_call: .; v_call: TRBV19; cdr3_aa: CASSIPATGRLGYTF; cdr3_nt: TGTGCCAGTAGTATTCCGGCTACAGGGCGGTTGGGCTACACCTTC
j_call: TRBJ2-7; clone_size: .; d_call: .; v_call: TRBV12-1; cdr3_aa: CASIEQYF; cdr3_nt: TGTGCCAGCATCGAGCAGTACTTC
j_call: TRBJ2-7; clone_size: .; d_call: TRBD2; v_call: TRBV7-9; cdr3_aa: CASSWGIRTSGSPGEQYF; cdr3_nt: TGTGCCAGCAGCTGGGGTATCAGGACTAGCGGTTCCCCTGGGGAGCAGTACTTC
j_call: TRBJ2-2; clone_size: .; d_call: .; v_call: TRBV7-3; cdr3_aa: CASSGGIGNTGELFF; cdr3_nt: TGTGCCAGCAGTGGCGGGATAGGGAACACCGGGGAGCTGTTTTTT
j_call: TRBJ2-1; clone_size: .; d_call: TRBD2; v_call: TRBV7-9; cdr3_aa: CASSPRLAGGNEQFF; cdr3_nt: TGTGCCAGCAGCCCGAGACTAGCGGGAGGTAATGAGCAGTTCTTC
j_call: TRBJ2-2; clone_size: .; d_call: .; v_call: TRBV18; cdr3_aa: CASSRGLNTGELFF; cdr3_nt: TGTGCCAGCTCACGGGGTCTGAACACCGGGGAGCTGTTTTTT
j_call: TRBJ1-6; clone_size: .; d_call: .; v_call: TRBV12-3/TRBV12-4; cdr3_aa: CASSLDSNSPLHF; cdr3_nt: TGTGCCAGCAGTTTGGACAGTAATTCACCCCTCCACTTT
j_call: TRBJ2-3; clone_size: .; d_call: TRBD2; v_call: TRBV4-2; cdr3_aa: CASSQATGTSGSTDTQYF; cdr3_nt: TGTGCCAGCAGCCAGGCCACGGGAACTAGCGGGAGCACAGATACGCAGTATTTT
j_call: TRBJ2-3; clone_size: .; d_call: .; v_call: TRBV19; cdr3_aa: CASRPGSVSTQYF; cdr3_nt: TGTGCCAGTAGACCGGGAAGTGTTAGTACGCAGTATTTT
j_call: TRBJ2-2; clone_size: .; d_call: TRBD2; v_call: TRBV11-3; cdr3_aa: CASSLGSHPSGSGGTGELFF; cdr3_nt: TGTGCCAGCAGCTTAGGATCTCACCCTAGCGGGAGCGGGGGCACCGGGGAGCTGTTTTTT
j_call: TRBJ1-2; clone_size: .; d_call: .; v_call: TRBV15; cdr3_aa: CATSRAGNYGYTF; cdr3_nt: TGTGCCACCAGCAGAGCGGGGAACTATGGCTACACCTTC
j_call: TRBJ1-1; clone_size: .; d_call: .; v_call: TRBV7-9; cdr3_aa: CASSLGFVGTEAFF; cdr3_nt: TGTGCCAGCAGCTTGGGGTTCGTGGGCACTGAAGCTTTCTTT
j_call: TRBJ2-2; clone_size: .; d_call: TRBD2; v_call: TRBV5-1; cdr3_aa: CASSSPGLAGAGELFF; cdr3_nt: TGCGCCAGCAGCTCTCCGGGACTAGCGGGTGCGGGGGAGCTGTTTTTT
j_call: TRBJ2-1; clone_size: .; d_call: TRBD2; v_call: TRBV5-1; cdr3_aa: CASSLGLAGRSYNEQFF; cdr3_nt: TGCGCCAGCAGCTTGGGCTTAGCGGGACGCTCCTACAATGAGCAGTTCTTC
j_call: TRBJ2-2; clone_size: .; d_call: TRBD1; v_call: TRBV6-5; cdr3_aa: CASTPDRGQPGELFF; cdr3_nt: TGTGCCAGCACTCCTGACAGGGGCCAACCCGGGGAGCTGTTTTTT
j_call: TRBJ1-6; clone_size: .; d_call: .; v_call: TRBV11-2; cdr3_aa: CASSLGRRAENSPLHF; cdr3_nt: TGTGCCAGCAGCTTAGGTCGTCGGGCCGAGAATTCACCCCTCCACTTT
j_call: TRBJ1-5; clone_size: .; d_call: .; v_call: TRBV5-8; cdr3_aa: CASSFKASNQPQHF; cdr3_nt: TGTGCCAGCAGCTTTAAGGCGAGCAATCAGCCCCAGCATTTT
j_call: TRBJ1-1; clone_size: .; d_call: TRBD1; v_call: TRBV7-3; cdr3_aa: CASSLTERQGAKMGRNTEAFF; cdr3_nt: TGTGCCAGCAGCTTAACGGAACGGCAGGGGGCGAAAATGGGGCGGAACACTGAAGCTTTCTTT
j_call: TRBJ1-2; clone_size: .; d_call: .; v_call: TRBV9; cdr3_aa: CASSLPSRALSYGYTF; cdr3_nt: TGTGCCAGCAGCCTCCCGTCCCGGGCCCTTAGCTATGGCTACACCTTC
j_call: TRBJ2-3; clone_size: once; d_call: .; v_call: TRBV24-1; cdr3_aa: CATSDPSTGSTDTQYF; cdr3_nt: TGTGCCACCAGTGATCCCTCGACAGGTAGCACAGATACGCAGTATTTT
j_call: TRBJ2-7; clone_size: .; d_call: TRBD1; v_call: TRBV23-1; cdr3_aa: CASSHRSGQGSYEQYF; cdr3_nt: TGCGCCAGCAGTCACCGATCGGGACAGGGTTCCTACGAGCAGTACTTC
j_call: TRBJ1-4; clone_size: .; d_call: .; v_call: TRBV29-1; cdr3_aa: CSVLTKGEPNEKLFF; cdr3_nt: TGCAGCGTCCTTACTAAGGGGGAGCCCAATGAAAAACTGTTTTTT
j_call: TRBJ1-1; clone_size: .; d_call: .; v_call: TRBV15; cdr3_aa: CATSRGGREINEAFF; cdr3_nt: TGTGCCACCAGCAGAGGGGGGAGGGAAATTAATGAAGCTTTCTTT
j_call: TRBJ2-4; clone_size: .; d_call: TRBD1; v_call: TRBV9; cdr3_aa: CASSPGGRGIQYF; cdr3_nt: TGTGCCAGCAGCCCAGGGGGAAGGGGCATTCAGTACTTC
j_call: TRBJ1-6; clone_size: .; d_call: .; v_call: TRBV6-5; cdr3_aa: CASSYEGRGDSPLHF; cdr3_nt: TGTGCCAGCAGTTACGAGGGGAGGGGCGATTCACCCCTCCACTTT
j_call: TRBJ2-2; clone_size: .; d_call: TRBD2; v_call: TRBV13; cdr3_aa: CASSSTGLAWGTGELFF; cdr3_nt: TGTGCCAGCAGCTCGACCGGACTAGCTTGGGGCACCGGGGAGCTGTTTTTT
j_call: TRBJ1-5; clone_size: .; d_call: .; v_call: TRBV30; cdr3_aa: CAWSPTENQPQHF; cdr3_nt: TGTGCCTGGAGCCCGACAGAGAATCAGCCCCAGCATTTT
j_call: TRBJ1-5; clone_size: .; d_call: .; v_call: TRBV30; cdr3_aa: CAYKMGVSQPQHF; cdr3_nt: TGTGCCTACAAAATGGGGGTGAGTCAGCCCCAGCATTTT
j_call: TRBJ1-4; clone_size: .; d_call: TRBD1; v_call: TRBV5-6; cdr3_aa: CASSLEGQGGKLFF; cdr3_nt: TGTGCCAGCAGCTTGGAGGGACAGGGGGGAAAACTGTTTTTT
j_call: TRBJ1-2; clone_size: .; d_call: .; v_call: TRBV7-9; cdr3_aa: CASSPGAIGYTF; cdr3_nt: TGTGCCAGCAGCCCCGGGGCTATAGGCTACACCTTC
j_call: TRBJ2-2; clone_size: once; d_call: .; v_call: TRBV13; cdr3_aa: CASSLGTGELFF; cdr3_nt: TGTGCCAGCAGCTTAGGCACCGGGGAGCTGTTTTTT
j_call: TRBJ1-2; clone_size: .; d_call: .; v_call: TRBV27; cdr3_aa: CASSEQGNYGYTF; cdr3_nt: TGTGCCAGCAGCGAACAGGGTAACTATGGCTACACCTTC
j_call: TRBJ2-1; clone_size: .; d_call: TRBD1; v_call: TRBV24-1; cdr3_aa: CATSDTTGENPSNEQFF; cdr3_nt: TGTGCCACCAGTGATACAACAGGGGAAAATCCCTCTAATGAGCAGTTCTTC
j_call: TRBJ2-2; clone_size: .; d_call: TRBD2; v_call: TRBV12-5; cdr3_aa: CASGFGGDARDTGELFF; cdr3_nt: TGTGCTAGTGGTTTTGGGGGGGACGCTAGGGACACCGGGGAGCTGTTTTTT
j_call: TRBJ2-3; clone_size: .; d_call: .; v_call: TRBV5-6; cdr3_aa: CASSLGPRGTDTQYF; cdr3_nt: TGTGCCAGCAGCTTGGGACCCCGAGGCACAGATACGCAGTATTTT
j_call: TRBJ1-1; clone_size: .; d_call: .; v_call: TRBV28; cdr3_aa: CASITRLGQAEAFF; cdr3_nt: TGTGCCAGCATCACCCGCCTGGGGCAAGCTGAAGCTTTCTTT